The text below deals with one T cell receptor beta chain. This entry belongs to a study of blood T cell repertoires in COVID-19. Across the whole study: Nucleic acid was either cDNA or gDNA, and it came from T cells, B-cell-depleted T cells, or PBMCs.

Germline V CDR1 and CDR2: LGHDT, YNNKEL (reference sequence). This CDR3 spans 14 amino acids. V lost 1 base and J 5 bases, leaving 10 bases between the germline ends. In the authors' methods: Estimates of nucleated cell counts were drawn from the amplification of reference gene primers. Sequencing was performed with immunoSEQ multiplex PCR; in TCRdb, only in-frame clones are kept and a portion is missing. The V and J calls and the clone size are those of that table, but D and trimming were determined from the DNA. This table holds under 70,000 clones, roughly 80% found once. The chain recombines TRBV3-1 (or the pseudogene TRBV3-2) with TRBJ2-3, with unresolved D. The TCR was taken from a woman aged 80 or over with acute or convalescent COVID-19. What was sequenced was peripheral blood. As DNA, the CDR3 is TGTGCCAGCAGCCAAGCTGTAGTTCGAGATACGCAGTATTTT. Residues: CASSQAVVRDTQYF.